Shown below are 18 T cell receptor beta chains from a single sample sequenced in a study of cytomegalovirus exposure and HLA in healthy donors. The PCR contained 60 Vbeta and 13 Jbeta primers. Only in-frame clones appear in the TCRdb table, and some are missing; sequencing was by immunoSEQ multiplex PCR. The data contain under 200,000 clones, around 80% of them singletons. Sequencing was carried out using PBMCs. These receptors came from a woman between 18 and 29 years old in good health and CMV-seronegative.

Here the CDR3 reads CASSPGLAGVYTGELFF. Here the CDR3 DNA reads TGTGCCAGCAGCCCGGGACTAGCGGGAGTTTACACCGGGGAGCTGTTTTTT. The gene calls are TRBV5-8 and TRBJ2-2; TRBD2 aligns across 14 bases. Germline trimming cut 4 bases from V and 3 bases from J; bases unmatched to any gene: 5. In germline, CDR1 is SGHTS, CDR2 YDEGEE. The CDR3 contains 17 residues.

This sequence joins TRBV5-4 and TRBJ2-3; 8 bases are shared with TRBD1. J lost 1 base, V lost 4 bases, and 14 bases had no gene match. The CDR3 loop spans 18 amino acids. In germline, CDR1 is SGHNT, CDR2 YYREEE (reference sequence). This chain's CDR3 is CASSQGQAGALRTDTQYF. The DNA for the CDR3 is TGTGCCAGCAGCCAGGGACAGGCAGGAGCGCTACGCACAGATACGCAGTATTTT.

This clone showed up just a few times. The rearrangement links TRBV5-4 to TRBJ1-1; tentative D call: TRBD1 (6 bases). The CDR3 totals 15 residues. From germline, CDR1 is SGHNT and CDR2 YYREEE (reference sequence). Trimming removed 4 bases at V and 0 bases at J, with 13 bases between. The CDR3 sequence is CASSATQGMNTEAFF. DNA of the CDR3: TGTGCCAGCAGCGCGACACAGGGTATGAACACTGAAGCTTTCTTT.

The V call is TRBV28, the J call TRBJ2-7; the D is unclear. The germline V gene encodes CDR1 MDHEN and CDR2 SYDVKM. This CDR3 region has 15 residues. V gave up 5 bases and J gave up 3 bases, with 17 bases separating them. CDR3 residues: CASSPYSILLYEQYF. The CDR3 region has the DNA TGTGCCAGCAGTCCCTACAGCATCCTTCTCTACGAGCAGTACTTC.

This clone has only a few counts. The chain is built from TRBV28 and TRBJ2-1; TRBD2 aligns across 8 bases. V was clipped by 4 bases and J by 4 bases; unmatched bases: 9. The CDR3 has 16 residues. Germline lookup yields CDR1 MDHEN and CDR2 SYDVKM. For the CDR3, the DNA is TGTGCCAGCAGTTCACCTTTAGCGGGAACTTACAATGAGCAGTTCTTC. Protein: CASSSPLAGTYNEQFF.

The chain is built from TRBV6-1 and TRBJ2-7, with 7 positions matching TRBD1. Trimming removed 5 bases from V and 2 bases from J; junction bases left unmatched: 6. From germline, CDR1 is MNHNS and CDR2 SASEGT. The CDR3 runs 14 residues. In nucleotides, the CDR3 is TGTGCCAGCAGTATCCGGGACAGAACCTACGAGCAGTACTTC. Its translation: CASSIRDRTYEQYF.

The chain is built from TRBV28 and TRBJ2-2; perhaps TRBD2 as D (6 bases). Germline CDR1 is MDHEN and CDR2 is SYDVKM. The germline V and J ends were trimmed by 6 bases and 7 bases, with 18 bases remaining between them. There are 15 residues in the CDR3. The CDR3 DNA sequence: TGTGCCAGCAGCCCGCACGGGACTCCGTACGGGGAGCTGTTTTTT. This encodes CASSPHGTPYGELFF. Together with reference TRBV28 and TRBJ2-2, the CDR3 gives the full variable domain: DVKVTQSSRYLVKRTGEKVFLECVQDMDHENMFWYRQDPGLGLRLIYFSYDVKMKEKGDIPEGYSVSREKKERFSLILESASTNQTSMYLCASSPHGTPYGELFFGEGSRLTVL.

The chain is built from TRBV11-3 and TRBJ2-5; 10 bases align to TRBD1. Trimming removed 1 base from V and 5 bases from J; junction bases left unmatched: 7. CDR3 length: 16 residues. Germline CDR1 SGHNT, CDR2 YENEEA. DNA of the CDR3: TGTGCCAGCAGCTTAGCCGGGACAGGGGTGCGGGAGACCCAGTACTTC. This codes for CASSLAGTGVRETQYF.

The V and J genes are TRBV7-2 and TRBJ1-2, with 8 bases lining up with TRBD1. This CDR3 is built from 14 residues. V shed 0 bases, J shed 8 bases, and the junction held 5 bases outside the gene matches. Per germline, CDR1 SGHTA and CDR2 FQGNSA. In nucleotides, the CDR3 is TGTGCCAGCAGCTTAGCTCAGGGGGCCAGGGGCTACACCTTC. The encoded protein is CASSLAQGARGYTF.

The chain employs TRBV11-2 and TRBJ2-5; perhaps TRBD1 as D (5 bases). The ends were cut back, 0 bases at V and 9 bases at J, with 17 bases in the middle. CDR3 size: 15 residues. Germline V lookup: CDR1 SGHAT, CDR2 FQNNGV. CDR3 protein: CASSLEAGSNFAQYF. CDR3 coding DNA: TGTGCCAGCAGCTTAGAGGCAGGGTCGAACTTTGCCCAGTACTTC. Combining the CDR3 with reference TRBV11-2 and TRBJ2-5 gives the whole variable domain EAGVAQSPRYKIIEKRQSVAFWCNPISGHATLYWYQQILGQGPKLLIQFQNNGVVDDSQLPKDRFSAERLKGVDSTLKIQPAKLEDSAVYLCASSLEAGSNFAQYFGPGTRLLVL.

The chain combines TRBV20-1 with TRBJ1-2, with D possibly TRBD1 on 5 matching bases. This CDR3 spans 10 amino acids. Trimming shortened V by 7 bases and J by 5 bases, and 8 bases separated the two germline ends. Per germline, CDR1 DFQATT and CDR2 SNEGSKA (reference sequence). CDR3 residues: CSVKGYGYTF. DNA of the CDR3: TGCAGTGTAAAGGGGTATGGCTACACCTTC.

The chain is built from TRBV11-2 and TRBJ2-5; 7 bases map to TRBD1. The CDR3 sequence is 15 residues long. Germline V gives CDR1 SGHAT, CDR2 FQNNGV. Unmatched junction bases numbered 9, after V lost 5 bases and J lost 3 bases. CDR3 coding DNA: TGTGCCAGCAGCATAACCCGACAGGGTAAAGAGACCCAGTACTTC. Translating gives CASSITRQGKETQYF.

V usage is TRBV18 and J usage is TRBJ2-6, with TRBD1 matching 9 bases. J lost 0 bases, V lost 3 bases, and 6 bases had no gene match. This CDR3 region has 18 residues. CDR1 and CDR2 from the germline V gene are KGHSH and LQKENI. DNA of the CDR3: TGTGCCAGCTCACCCCCGGGACAGGGTCCCTCTGGGGCCAACGTCCTGACTTTC. Its translation is CASSPPGQGPSGANVLTF.

The gene calls are TRBV19 and TRBJ2-4, with 7 positions matching TRBD1. Germline V gene sequence: CDR1 LNHDA, CDR2 SQIVND (reference sequence). CDR3 length: 19 amino acids. The V and J ends lost 0 bases and 0 bases, in that order; junction bases with no gene match: 11. The CDR3 region has the DNA TGTGCCAGTAGTATAGATGCCTCTGGGACAGACTTAGCCAAAAACATTCAGTACTTC. This translates into CASSIDASGTDLAKNIQYF.

As regards this clone: One junction end does not reproduce the germline sequence, and a read error may be involved. The gene calls are TRBV7-2 and TRBJ1-1; D is perhaps TRBD1 (5 bases). This CDR3 comprises 13 residues. Germline loops: CDR1 SGHTA, CDR2 FQGNSA. The CDR3 spells CASSIRVRGEALF. CDR3 bases: TGTGCCAGCAGCATCAGGGTCCGGGGGGAGGCGCTCTTT. The entire variable domain, with the rest obtained from reference TRBV7-2 and TRBJ1-1, is as follows: GAGVSQSPSNKVTEKGKDVELRCDPISGHTALYWYRQSLGQGLEFLIYFQGNSAPDKSGLPSDRFSAERTGGSVSTLTIQRTQQEDSAVYLCASSIRVRGEALFGQGTRLTVV.

This clone showed up just once. V gene TRBV7-9 combines with J gene TRBJ2-1; the match to TRBD2 covers 13 bases. The CDR3 totals 17 residues. Germline-derived CDR1 and CDR2 are SEHNR and FQNEAQ (reference sequence). Trimming at V came to 5 bases and at J to 6 bases, leaving 10 bases not matched to a gene. The CDR3 loop is CASSPTLTSGRPNEQFF. CDR3 coding DNA: TGTGCCAGCAGCCCCACACTGACTAGCGGGAGGCCCAATGAGCAGTTCTTC.

The rearrangement uses TRBV6-5 and TRBJ2-2, with 9 bases matching TRBD1. There are 15 residues in the CDR3. CDR1 and CDR2 (germline): MNHEY, SVGAGI. V lost 10 bases to trimming and J lost 0 bases; unmatched junction nucleotides: 6. This CDR3 reads CATQQGASNTGELFF. The CDR3, as DNA: TGTGCCACCCAACAGGGGGCATCGAACACCGGGGAGCTGTTTTTT.

The chain has TRBV12-5 and TRBJ2-3, with 11 bases fitting TRBD2. The CDR3 has 14 amino acids. From germline, CDR1 is LGHNT and CDR2 FRNRAP. The V segment lost 5 bases and the J segment 8 bases; nucleotides outside the gene matches: 6. CDR3 bases: TGTGCTAGTGGTGGGACTAGCGGACCCGTTACGCAGTATTTT. Translating gives CASGGTSGPVTQYF.